This T cell receptor beta chain was recovered during a study of shared clonotypes between healthy human individuals. Germline V gives CDR1 MNHEY, CDR2 SMNVEV (reference sequence). The junction had 1 base not matched to a gene; V was cut back by 2 bases and J by 0 bases. The CDR3 runs 15 residues. Authors' data handling: ImmunoSEQ gave junction-only sequences without quality scores, so filtering differed. Using immunoSEQ multiplex PCR, the repertoire was profiled, and TCRdb retains in-frame clones only, with some absent. That table is the source of V, J and clone size, and D and trimming were worked out from the DNA. The data contain about 1 million clones, roughly 70% of them singletons.

The sequenced sample was memory CD4+ T cells sorted from blood. Indicated subset: CD45RA-negative fraction. V and J are TRBV27 and TRBJ2-3; TRBD2 matches 8 bases. This clonotype was sampled from a man aged 18 to 29 in good health. The CDR3 sequence: CASSLGGRSTDTQYF. CDR3 in DNA: TGTGCCAGCAGTTTAGGCGGGAGGAGCACAGATACGCAGTATTTT.